This T cell receptor (beta chain) comes out of a study of blood T cells in healthy people across ages. A J-beta primer mix and a sample-barcoded 5' primer were used in a second PCR of roughly 6 to 11 cycles. Tags on each cDNA molecule came from a template-switch adaptor with 12 random nucleotides. TCRdb recomputed calls from the 5' RACE reads with MiXCR, one row per CDR3 protein. The table has 1.5 million to 2 million distinct CDR3 sequences, 25% to 30% seen once. This TCR came from a woman aged 25 to 39 in good health. The sample taken for sequencing was blood.

CDR3 nucleotide sequence: TGTGCCAGCAGCCATCAGGATCGGGATACGCAGTATTTT. Its translation: CASSHQDRDTQYF. V usage is TRBV14 and J usage is TRBJ2-3; D is ambiguous. The length of the CDR3 is 13 residues. Trimming took off 3 bases at V and 6 bases at J, with 10 bases between the two ends. From germline, CDR1 is SGHDN and CDR2 FVKESK.